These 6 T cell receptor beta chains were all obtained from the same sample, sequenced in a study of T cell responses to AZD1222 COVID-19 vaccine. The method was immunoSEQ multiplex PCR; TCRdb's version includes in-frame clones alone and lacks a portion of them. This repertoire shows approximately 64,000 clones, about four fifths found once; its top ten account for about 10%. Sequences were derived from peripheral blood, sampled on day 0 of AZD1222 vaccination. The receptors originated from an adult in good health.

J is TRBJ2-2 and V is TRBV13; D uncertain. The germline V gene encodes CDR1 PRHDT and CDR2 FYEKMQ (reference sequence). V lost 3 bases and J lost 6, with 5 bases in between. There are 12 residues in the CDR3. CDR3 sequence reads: CASSFYPGELFF. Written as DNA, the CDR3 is TGTGCCAGCAGCTTTTATCCCGGGGAGCTGTTTTTT.

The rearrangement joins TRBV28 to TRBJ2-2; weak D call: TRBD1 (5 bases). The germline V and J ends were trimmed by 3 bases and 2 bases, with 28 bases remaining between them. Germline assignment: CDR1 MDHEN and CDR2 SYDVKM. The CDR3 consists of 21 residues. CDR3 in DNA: TGTGCCAGCAGTTTCCCTTTGGGGCAGATCCCGATTAGTACTAACACCGGGGAGCTGTTTTTT. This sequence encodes CASSFPLGQIPISTNTGELFF.

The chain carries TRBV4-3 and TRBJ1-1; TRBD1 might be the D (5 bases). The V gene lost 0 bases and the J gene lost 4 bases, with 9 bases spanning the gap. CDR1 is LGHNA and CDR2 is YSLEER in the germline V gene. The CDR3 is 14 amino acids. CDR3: CASSQEWGPTEAFF. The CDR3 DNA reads TGCGCCAGCAGCCAAGAGTGGGGCCCCACTGAAGCTTTCTTT.

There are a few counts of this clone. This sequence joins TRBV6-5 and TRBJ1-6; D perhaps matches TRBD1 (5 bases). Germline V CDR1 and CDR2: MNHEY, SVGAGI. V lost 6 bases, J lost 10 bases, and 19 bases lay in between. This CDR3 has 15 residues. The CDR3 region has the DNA TGTGCCAGCAGGGGTACCGACACAGGCATCTCACCCCTCCACTTT. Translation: CASRGTDTGISPLHF.

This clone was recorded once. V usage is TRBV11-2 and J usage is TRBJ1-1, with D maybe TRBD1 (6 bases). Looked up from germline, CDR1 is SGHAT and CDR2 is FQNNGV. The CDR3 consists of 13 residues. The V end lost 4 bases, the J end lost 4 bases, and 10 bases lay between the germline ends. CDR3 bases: TGTGCCAGCAGCTCAACGGGGGCCACTGAAGCTTTCTTT. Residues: CASSSTGATEAFF.

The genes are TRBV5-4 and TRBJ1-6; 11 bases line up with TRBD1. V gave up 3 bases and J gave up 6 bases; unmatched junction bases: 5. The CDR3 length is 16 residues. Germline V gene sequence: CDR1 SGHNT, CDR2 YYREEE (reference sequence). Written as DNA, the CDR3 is TGTGCCAGCAGCTCGGGACAGGGGGTAGCTAATTCACCCCTCCACTTT. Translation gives CASSSGQGVANSPLHF.